This T cell receptor beta chain was captured in a study of blood T cell repertoires in COVID-19. Whole-study context: From T cells, B-cell-depleted T cells, or PBMCs came the material, which was cDNA or gDNA.

Germline values: CDR1 KGHSH, CDR2 LQKENI. The CDR3 is made up of 14 amino acids. The V gene lost 2 bases and the J gene lost 2 bases, with 10 bases spanning the gap. Seattle researchers signed up patients amid active infection and tracked them longitudinally. The method was immunoSEQ multiplex PCR; TCRdb's version includes in-frame clones alone and lacks a portion of them. The data hold 200,000 to 250,000 clones, with 75% to 85% observed a single time. The TCR comes from an elderly woman with COVID-19, enrolled during active disease. The sequenced sample consisted of peripheral blood. The chain uses TRBV18 and TRBJ2-7; D possibly corresponds to TRBD2 (5 bases). CDR3 nucleotides: TGTGCCAGCTCACCAAGGGAGATCGCCTACGAGCAGTACTTC. It specifies CASSPREIAYEQYF.